The T cell receptor (beta chain) described here comes from a study of blood T cell repertoires in COVID-19 (dated by TCRdb to the early 2020s). For context, the study as a whole: The collaborator samples originated in the United States, Italy and Spain and spanned the acute and convalescent phases of COVID-19. The prospective study material was composed of cDNA or gDNA derived from T cells, B-cell-depleted T cells, or PBMCs. The samples were drawn from the first 160 participants of the ongoing ImmuneRACE study and from some 1,300 subjects provided by 6 global collaborators. Where HLA class I and class II types were available, the types were taken from metadata supplied by the sample provider, not from assay-based typing. A de-identified subject ID, COVID-19 status, age in years and sex were almost always included in the sample metadata. Deeply sampled blood TCRbeta repertoires from subjects exposed to, actively infected with, or recovered from COVID-19 were included in the dataset. The repertoires were released in a freely available public database intended as a resource for research on the immune response to SARS-CoV-2.

CDR1 and CDR2 were assigned from the germline V gene as SGHTA and FQGNSA. From V the trimming removes 4 bases and from J it removes 3 bases, while the gene matches leave 7 bases of the junction unaccounted for. The CDR3 covers 15 residues, taking in both the cysteine and the phenylalanine. Left in the record is the CDR3 DNA by itself, 45 bases read in frame from the first base. TCRbeta CDR3 regions were amplified from genomic DNA by means of the immunoSEQ Assay, a bias-controlled multiplex PCR. On the authors' methods: The number of nucleated cells in each sample was estimated by amplification of reference gene primers within the assay. To quantify the absolute abundance of each unique TCRbeta CDR3 rearrangement, sequence reads were collapsed and filtered. For each sample, productive Simpson clonality was calculated as the square root of Simpson's diversity index over productive rearrangements. This is the immuneACCESS table as TCRdb keeps it, with only in-frame sequences that have V and J called. A part of the clones is gone; compared with another copy, unresolved V genes explain less than half, and the rest is unexplained. V and J calls and clone size are those listed in that table; D and trimming were worked out from the DNA. This sample comprises roughly 70,000 clones, approximately 84% of them detected only once. The top ten constitute about 3.5% of the sample.

The investigation overall reported the following: How much clinical and demographic metadata was included differed by source and by participant, and the metadata was provided uncurated.

Each collaborating institution followed its own protocols to collect whole blood in K2EDTA tubes. Collaborator samples were shipped for TCRbeta analysis as frozen whole blood, isolated PBMCs, or DNA extracted from either sample type. In regard to this clone: Its target antigen remains unknown. The record has no base qualities; no much larger clone is one base away.

This receptor was identified in a man aged 50 to 60 with active COVID-19. This receptor chain uses TRBV7-2 and TRBJ1-1; 8 bases in between match TRBD1. Sequenced input: peripheral blood. The CDR3 here reads CASSSRTGRDTEAFF. The nucleotides are TGTGCCAGCAGCTCGCGGACAGGGAGAGACACTGAAGCTTTCTTT.